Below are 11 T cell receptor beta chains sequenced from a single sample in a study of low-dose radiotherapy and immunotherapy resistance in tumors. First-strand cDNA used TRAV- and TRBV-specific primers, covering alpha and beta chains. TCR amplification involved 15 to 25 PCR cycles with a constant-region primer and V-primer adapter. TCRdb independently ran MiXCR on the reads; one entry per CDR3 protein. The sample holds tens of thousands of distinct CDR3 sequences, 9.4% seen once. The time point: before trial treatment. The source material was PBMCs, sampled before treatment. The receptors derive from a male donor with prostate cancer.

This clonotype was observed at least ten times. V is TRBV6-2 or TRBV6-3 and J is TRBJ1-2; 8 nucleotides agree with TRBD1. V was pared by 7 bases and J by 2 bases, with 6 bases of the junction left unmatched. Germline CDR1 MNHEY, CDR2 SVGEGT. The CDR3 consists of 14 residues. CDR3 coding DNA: TGTGCCAGCAACGACAGGGGCGCCAACTATGGCTACACCTTC. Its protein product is CASNDRGANYGYTF.

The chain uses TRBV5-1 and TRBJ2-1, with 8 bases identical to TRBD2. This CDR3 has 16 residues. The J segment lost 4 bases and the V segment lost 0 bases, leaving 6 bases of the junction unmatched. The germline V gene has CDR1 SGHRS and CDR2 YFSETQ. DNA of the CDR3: TGCGCCAGCAGCTTGGCGGCGCGGGAGGATTACAATGAGCAGTTCTTC. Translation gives CASSLAAREDYNEQFF.

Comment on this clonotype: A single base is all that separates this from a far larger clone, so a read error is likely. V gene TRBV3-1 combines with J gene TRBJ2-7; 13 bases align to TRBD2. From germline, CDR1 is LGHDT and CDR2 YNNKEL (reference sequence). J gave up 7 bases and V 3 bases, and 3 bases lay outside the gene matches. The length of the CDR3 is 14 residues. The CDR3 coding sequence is TGTGCCAGCAGCCATGGGACTAGCGGGGCTGAGCAGTACTTC. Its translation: CASSHGTSGAEQYF.

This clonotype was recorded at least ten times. For the CDR3, the DNA is TGTGCCAGTAGTATAGATCTCGTGACAGGGCCTCGAGGTACGCAGTATTTT. Protein sequence: CASSIDLVTGPRGTQYF. The V and J genes are TRBV19 and TRBJ2-3, with 7 nucleotides matching TRBD1. Looked up from germline, CDR1 is LNHDA and CDR2 is SQIVND (reference sequence). Trimming at V came to 0 bases and at J to 8 bases, leaving 14 bases not matched to a gene. There are 17 residues in the CDR3.

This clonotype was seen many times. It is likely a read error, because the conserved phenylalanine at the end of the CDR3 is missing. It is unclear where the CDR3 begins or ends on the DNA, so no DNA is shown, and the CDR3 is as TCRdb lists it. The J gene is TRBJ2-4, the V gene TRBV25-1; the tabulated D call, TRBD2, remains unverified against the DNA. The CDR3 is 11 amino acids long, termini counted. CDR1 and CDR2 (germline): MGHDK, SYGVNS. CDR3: CASSDPTSARV.

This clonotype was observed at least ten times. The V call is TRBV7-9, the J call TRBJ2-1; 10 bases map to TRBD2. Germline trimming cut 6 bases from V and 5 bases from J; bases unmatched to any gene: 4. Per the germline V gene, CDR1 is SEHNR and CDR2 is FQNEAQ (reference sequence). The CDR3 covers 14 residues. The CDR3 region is CASRGAGGDNEQFF. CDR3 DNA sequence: TGTGCCAGCAGAGGAGCGGGAGGGGACAATGAGCAGTTCTTC.

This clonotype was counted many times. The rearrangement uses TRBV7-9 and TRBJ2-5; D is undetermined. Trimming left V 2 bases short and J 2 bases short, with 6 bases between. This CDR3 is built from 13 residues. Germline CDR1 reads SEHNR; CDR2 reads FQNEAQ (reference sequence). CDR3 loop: CASSLSNQETQYF. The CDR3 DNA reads TGTGCCAGCAGCTTATCAAATCAAGAGACCCAGTACTTC.

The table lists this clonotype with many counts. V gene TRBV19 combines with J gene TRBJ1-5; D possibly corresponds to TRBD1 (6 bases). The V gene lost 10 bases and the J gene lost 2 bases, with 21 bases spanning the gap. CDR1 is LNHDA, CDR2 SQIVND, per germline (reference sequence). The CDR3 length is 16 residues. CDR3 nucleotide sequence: TGTGCCACCCGCCCAAACACGGGACAAGGCAATCAGCCCCAGCATTTT. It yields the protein CATRPNTGQGNQPQHF.

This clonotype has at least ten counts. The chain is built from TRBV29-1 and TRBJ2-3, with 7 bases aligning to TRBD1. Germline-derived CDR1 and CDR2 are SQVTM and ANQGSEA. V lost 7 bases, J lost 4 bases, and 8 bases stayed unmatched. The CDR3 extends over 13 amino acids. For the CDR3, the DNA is TGCAGCGCTAGACAGGGCGGGCCAGATACGCAGTATTTT. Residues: CSARQGGPDTQYF.

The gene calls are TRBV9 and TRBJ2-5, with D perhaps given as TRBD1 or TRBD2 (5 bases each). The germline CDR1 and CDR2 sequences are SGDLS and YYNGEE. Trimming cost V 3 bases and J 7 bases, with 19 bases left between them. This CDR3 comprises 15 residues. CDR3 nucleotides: TGTGCCAGCAGCGGCCCCAATTGGGGGTCAGGGACCCAGTACTTC. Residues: CASSGPNWGSGTQYF. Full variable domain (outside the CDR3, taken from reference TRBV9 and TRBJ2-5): DSGVTQTPKHLITATGQRVTLRCSPRSGDLSVYWYQQSLDQGLQFLIQYYNGEERAKGNILERFSAQQFPDLHSELNLSSLELGDSALYFCASSGPNWGSGTQYFGPGTRLLVL.

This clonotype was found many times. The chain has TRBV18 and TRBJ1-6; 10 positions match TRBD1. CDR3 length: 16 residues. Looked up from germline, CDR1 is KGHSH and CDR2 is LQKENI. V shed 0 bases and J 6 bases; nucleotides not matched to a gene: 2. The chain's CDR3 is CASSPPGQGRNSPLHF. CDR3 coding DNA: TGTGCCAGCTCACCACCGGGACAGGGGCGTAATTCACCCCTCCACTTT. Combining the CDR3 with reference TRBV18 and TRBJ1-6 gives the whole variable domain NAGVMQNPRHLVRRRGQEARLRCSPMKGHSHVYWYRQLPEEGLKFMVYLQKENIIDESGMPKERFSAEFPKEGPSILRIQQVVRGDSAAYFCASSPPGQGRNSPLHFGNGTRLTVT.